Given below is one T cell receptor (beta chain) in context. Its antigen is not known. Time point described: week 11, during vaccination. Vaccination used 300 ug of mutant IDH1 20-mer peptide per dose, with topical imiquimod. Donors had new IDH1-mutant astrocytomas of WHO grade 3 or 4 (ATRX-lost). This CDR3 has 16 residues. The germline gives CDR1 SGDLS, CDR2 YYNGEE. V dropped 0 bases and J dropped 3; count of bases not matched to a gene: 5. The data belong to a study of a mutant IDH1 vaccine in newly diagnosed glioma. On the study more broadly: Patients' prior therapy spanned radiotherapy, temozolomide, or both; most underwent both. Study-wide points: It seemed that pseudoprogression was not linked to changes in the top peripheral T cell clonotypes. Most patients, about 93%, showed vaccine-induced immune responses.

The assay was immunoSEQ multiplex PCR, and TCRdb's table has in-frame clones only and misses some. The sample lists around 100,000 clones; roughly 90% were seen once. The chain uses TRBV9 and TRBJ2-4; 8 nucleotides line up with TRBD2. Sequenced material: PBMCs, taken from a glioma patient whose treatment included an IDH1 peptide vaccine. The clonotype was recovered from a woman between 45 and 60 years old with glioma. As DNA, the CDR3 is TGTGCCAGCAGCGTAGGGCTAGCGGGTGTCAAAAACATTCAGTACTTC. Translating it yields CASSVGLAGVKNIQYF.